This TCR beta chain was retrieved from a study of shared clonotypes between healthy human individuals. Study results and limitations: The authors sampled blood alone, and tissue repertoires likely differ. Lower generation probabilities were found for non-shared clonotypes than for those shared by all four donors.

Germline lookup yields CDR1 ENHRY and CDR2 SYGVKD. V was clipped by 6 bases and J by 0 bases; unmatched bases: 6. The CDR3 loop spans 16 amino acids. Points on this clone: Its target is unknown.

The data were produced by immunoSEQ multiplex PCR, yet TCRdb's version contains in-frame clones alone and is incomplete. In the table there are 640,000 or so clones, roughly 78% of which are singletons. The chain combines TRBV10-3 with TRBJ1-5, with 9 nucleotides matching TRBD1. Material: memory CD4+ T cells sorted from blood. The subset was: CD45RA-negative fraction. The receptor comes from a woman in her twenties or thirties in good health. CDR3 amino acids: CAISRGTGYSNQPQHF. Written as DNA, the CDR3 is TGTGCCATCAGCCGCGGGACAGGGTATAGCAATCAGCCCCAGCATTTT.